This T cell receptor beta chain was captured in a study of T cells after yellow fever vaccination. Researchers made TCR cDNA using 5'RACE template switching, and this step added a universal primer site and UMIs. TCRdb reprocessed the 5' RACE reads via MiXCR and lists one record per CDR3 protein. Found here are some 600,000 distinct CDR3 sequences, around 16% of them singletons; the top ten hold roughly a sixth. V was cut by 2 bases and J by 4 bases, with 8 bases left in between. The CDR3 covers 13 residues. Germline V CDR1 and CDR2: SGHVS, FNYEAQ. This clonotype showed up just a few times. The TCR was taken from a man aged 18 to 30 who received the YFV17D yellow fever vaccine. Sample: PBMCs, taken less than 6 days after the first yellow fever vaccination. The chain recombines TRBV7-6 with TRBJ1-2; a weak D match, TRBD1 (5 bases). The CDR3 loop is CASSLRQFYGYTF. The CDR3 DNA is TGTGCCAGCAGCTTAAGACAGTTCTATGGCTACACCTTC.